These T cell receptor beta chains were read from a single sample in a study of T cells after yellow fever vaccination. TCRdb passed the 5' RACE reads through MiXCR, listing each CDR3 protein once. The sample includes about 340,000 distinct CDR3 sequences, 8.5% to 10% seen only once; the top ten take around 17%. This specimen consisted of PBMCs, obtained on the day of the first yellow fever vaccination. The origin of the receptors is a man between 18 and 29 years old who received the YFV17D yellow fever vaccine. Both conserved end residues are part of each CDR3. D genes are given only for firm matches. Rows may omit the clone size; those that give it use once, few, many or a size class.

-	few	TRBV7-9	TRBJ1-5	TGTGCCAGCAGCCATACAGCAGGGGAACAGCCCCAGCATTTT	CASSHTAGEQPQHF
-	few	TRBV3-1	TRBJ2-7	TGTGCCACCAACAAGCCAGGGTCTTCCTACGAGCAGTACTTC	CATNKPGSSYEQYF
-	few	TRBV5-1	TRBJ1-6	TGCGCCAGCAGCTCGTCCCGGGGCCCCGGCAGTTCACCCCTCCACTTT	CASSSSRGPGSSPLHF
-	few	TRBV6-1	TRBJ2-1	TGTGCCATATCCGACAGGAAAGGCGAATACAATGAGCAGTTCTTC	CAISDRKGEYNEQFF
TRBD1	few	TRBV4-1	TRBJ2-7	TGCGCCAGCAGCCCGTCCGGACAGGGGTACTCCTACGAGCAGTACTTC	CASSPSGQGYSYEQYF
-	few	TRBV5-1	TRBJ2-3	TGCGCCAGCAGCTTTGCCCCCCCTAGCACAGATACGCAGTATTTT	CASSFAPPSTDTQYF
-	few	TRBV19	TRBJ1-1	TGTGCCAGTAGTATCGGAGGAGACACTGAAGCTTTCTTT	CASSIGGDTEAFF
-	many	TRBV5-1	TRBJ2-3	TGCGCCAGCAGCAGCACAGGACCCAGCACAGATACGCAGTATTTT	CASSSTGPSTDTQYF
-	-	TRBV5-1	TRBJ2-1	TGCGCCAGCAGCTTGGTAGGGGATGAGCAGTTCTTC	CASSLVGDEQFF
-	-	TRBV5-1	TRBJ2-3	TGCGCCAGCAGCTTGGCCGATTTAGCGTCCCCCACAGATACGCAGTATTTT	CASSLADLASPTDTQYF
TRBD2	few	TRBV5-1	TRBJ2-1	TGCGCCAGCAGCCGCAGGACTAGCGGGGGAAACAATGAGCAGTTCTTC	CASSRRTSGGNNEQFF
-	few	TRBV27	TRBJ2-7	TGTGCCAGCAGTACACCCATGAGGGGCCCCTACGAGCAGTACTTC	CASSTPMRGPYEQYF
-	few	TRBV7-6	TRBJ2-3	TGTGCCAGCAGCTTAGAGTTTTGGGGGCCGGGAGATACGCAGTATTTT	CASSLEFWGPGDTQYF
-	few	TRBV9	TRBJ2-4	TGTGCCAGCAGCGTCGCGCCTGGGGGCGAAAACATTCAGTACTTC	CASSVAPGGENIQYF
-	few	TRBV19	TRBJ1-1	TGTGCCAGCTCCTGGACGTCTCACTCCTTCATGAACACTGAAGCTTTCTTT	CASSWTSHSFMNTEAFF
-	few	TRBV7-2	TRBJ1-2	TGTGCCAGCAGCTTATGGGACCTCCCCACCTTC	CASSLWDLPTF
-	-	TRBV18	TRBJ2-7	TGTGCCAGCTCACCGAGGTTTTCTCCGGAATCTCTGAGCTCCTACGAGCAGTACTTC	CASSPRFSPESLSSYEQYF
TRBD2	-	TRBV30	TRBJ2-1	TGTGCCTGGAGGGACGGGGGGGACCCGGATGAGCAGTTCTTC	CAWRDGGDPDEQFF
-	many	TRBV4-1	TRBJ2-7	TGCGCCAGCAGCCAAGTCGGAACGGGGAGCTCCTACGAGCAGTACTTC	CASSQVGTGSSYEQYF
TRBD2	once	TRBV9	TRBJ2-1	TGTGCCAGCAGCGTAGGGGTGGCGGGGGGTTACAATGAGCAGTTCTTC	CASSVGVAGGYNEQFF
-	many	TRBV7-7	TRBJ2-3	TGTGCCAGCAGCTTATACGGCCTAGATACGCAGTATTTT	CASSLYGLDTQYF
-	-	TRBV25-1	TRBJ2-2	TGTGCCAGCAGTGAATCCGGGATAAACACCGGGGAGCTGTTTTTT	CASSESGINTGELFF
-	few	TRBV7-2	TRBJ1-4	TGTGCCAGCAGCTTAGCCCGGGGACATTCACAAAAACTGTTTTTT	CASSLARGHSQKLFF
-	few	TRBV7-8	TRBJ1-3	TGTGCCAGCAGCGGCGGCAGAAACACCATATATTTT	CASSGGRNTIYF
-	-	TRBV5-1	TRBJ1-1	TGCGCCAGCAGGGTGGGTGACTCAAACACTGAAGCTTTCTTT	CASRVGDSNTEAFF
-	-	TRBV20-1	TRBJ2-2	TGCAGTGCCACAAGGGGCGCCTCGAACACCGGGGAGCTGTTTTTT	CSATRGASNTGELFF
TRBD1	-	TRBV9	TRBJ2-2	TGTGCCAGCGAGGGACAGGGGATCACCGGGGAGCTGTTTTTT	CASEGQGITGELFF
-	many	TRBV19	TRBJ2-5	TGTGCCAGTAGCCAGGGGCTTTTCCAAGAGACCCAGTACTTC	CASSQGLFQETQYF
-	few	TRBV19	TRBJ1-1	TGTGCCAGTAGTATCTTACAGAACACTGAAGCTTTCTTT	CASSILQNTEAFF
-	many	TRBV29-1	TRBJ2-7	TGCAGCGTTGAGTTGACGGACTACGAGCAGTACTTC	CSVELTDYEQYF
-	few	TRBV5-1	TRBJ2-2	TGCGCCAGCAGCTTGTACTTGGGCACCGGGGAGCTGTTTTTT	CASSLYLGTGELFF
TRBD1	few	TRBV7-2	TRBJ1-4	TGTGCCAGCAGCCGGGACAGACACGAAAAACTGTTTTTT	CASSRDRHEKLFF
-	-	TRBV7-2	TRBJ2-1	TGTGCCAGCAACCCCGCTGGGGGATCAAATGAGCAGTTCTTC	CASNPAGGSNEQFF
TRBD2	many	TRBV11-2	TRBJ2-1	TGTGCCAGCAGCCCGACCGGGACTAGCAACAATGAGCAGTTCTTC	CASSPTGTSNNEQFF
-	-	TRBV24-1	TRBJ1-1	TGTGCCACCTCCCGGGGAGGGACGAACACTGAAGCTTTCTTT	CATSRGGTNTEAFF
TRBD1	few	TRBV9	TRBJ2-5	TGTGCCAGCAGCGTATCTGGACAGGGCATCGAGTCGGATGAGACCCAGTACTTC	CASSVSGQGIESDETQYF
TRBD1	-	TRBV6-1	TRBJ2-2	TGTGCCAGCAGTCCCGGGACAGGGGGTCACGGGGAGCTGTTTTTT	CASSPGTGGHGELFF
-	many	TRBV5-1	TRBJ1-1	TGCGCCAGCAGCTTGGTGGGGGGAGACACTGAAGCTTTCTTT	CASSLVGGDTEAFF
TRBD1	few	TRBV20-1	TRBJ1-5	TGCAGTGCTAGAGCAGGGGGCGCGGCGGCCCTCAATCAGCCCCAGCATTTT	CSARAGGAAALNQPQHF
TRBD1	many	TRBV19	TRBJ1-2	TGTGCCAGCCAAACCACAGGGGACTATGGCTACACCTTC	CASQTTGDYGYTF
-	-	TRBV9	TRBJ1-6	TGTGCCAGCAGCGTAGCTCCCACGACGAATTCACCCCTCCACTTT	CASSVAPTTNSPLHF
-	many	TRBV9	TRBJ2-1	TGTGCCAGCAGCGTAGATGGCGGATCCTACAATGAGCAGTTCTTC	CASSVDGGSYNEQFF
-	-	TRBV12-3/TRBV12-4	TRBJ1-5	TGTGCCAGCAACCGCGGCGGTCAGCCCCAGCATTTT	CASNRGGQPQHF
-	many	TRBV4-2	TRBJ1-2	TGTGCCAGCAGCCAAGATCCCGGGACTGCCCATGGCTACACCTTC	CASSQDPGTAHGYTF
-	few	TRBV5-5	TRBJ1-2	TGTGCCAGCAGCTTGGAATGGGGGGCGCGGGGCTACACCTTC	CASSLEWGARGYTF